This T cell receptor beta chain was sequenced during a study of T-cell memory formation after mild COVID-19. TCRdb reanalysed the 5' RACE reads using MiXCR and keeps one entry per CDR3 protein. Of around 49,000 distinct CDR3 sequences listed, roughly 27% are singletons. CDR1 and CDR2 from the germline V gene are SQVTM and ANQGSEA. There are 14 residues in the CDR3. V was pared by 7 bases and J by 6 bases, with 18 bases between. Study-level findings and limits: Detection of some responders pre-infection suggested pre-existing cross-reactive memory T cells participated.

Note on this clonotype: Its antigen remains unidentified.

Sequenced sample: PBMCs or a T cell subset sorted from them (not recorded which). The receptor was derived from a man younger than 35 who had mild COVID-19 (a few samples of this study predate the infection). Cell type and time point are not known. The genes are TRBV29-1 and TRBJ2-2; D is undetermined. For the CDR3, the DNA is TGCAGCGGACCTGGCCGGTCGTGCGCCGGGGAGCTGTTTTTT. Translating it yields CSGPGRSCAGELFF.